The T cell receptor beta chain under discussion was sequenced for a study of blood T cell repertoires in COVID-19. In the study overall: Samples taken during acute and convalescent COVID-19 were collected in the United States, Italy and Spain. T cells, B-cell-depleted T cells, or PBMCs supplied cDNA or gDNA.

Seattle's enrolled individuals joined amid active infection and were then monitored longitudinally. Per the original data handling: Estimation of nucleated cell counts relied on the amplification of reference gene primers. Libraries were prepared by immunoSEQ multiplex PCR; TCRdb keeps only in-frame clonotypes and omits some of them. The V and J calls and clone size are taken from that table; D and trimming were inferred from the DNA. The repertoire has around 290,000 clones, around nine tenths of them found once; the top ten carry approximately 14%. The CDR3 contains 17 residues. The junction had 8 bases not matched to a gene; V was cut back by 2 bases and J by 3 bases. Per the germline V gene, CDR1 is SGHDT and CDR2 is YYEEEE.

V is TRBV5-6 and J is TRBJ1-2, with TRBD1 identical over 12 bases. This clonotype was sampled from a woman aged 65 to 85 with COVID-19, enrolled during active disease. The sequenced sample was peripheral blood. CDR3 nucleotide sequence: TGTGCCAGCAGCTTACCGGGACAGGGGGCGGATGACTATGGCTACACCTTC. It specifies CASSLPGQGADDYGYTF.